These 11 T cell receptor beta chains share one sample of origin, sequenced in a study of T cells in Graves' hyperthyroidism and ophthalmopathy. The source material, RNA transcripts, was used to amplify TCR beta CDR3 regions. First-round RT-PCR with HTBI primers amplified the TCR CDR3 region. Each CDR3 protein gets one entry after TCRdb re-called the multiplex PCR reads with MiXCR. The data contain approximately 600,000 distinct CDR3 sequences, about 14% of them singletons. Sequenced input: blood. All receptors come from a woman aged 40-49 years with Graves' ophthalmopathy.

V gene TRBV20-1 combines with J gene TRBJ1-1; no clear D. V was trimmed by 3 bases and J by 4 bases, leaving 12 bases between them. The CDR3 is made up of 13 amino acids. CDR1 and CDR2 (germline): DFQATT, SNEGSKA (reference sequence). This CDR3 reads CSARRAMGTEAFF. As DNA, the CDR3 is TGCAGTGCTAGGAGAGCCATGGGCACTGAAGCTTTCTTT.

This clonotype was observed many times. The V call is TRBV7-9, the J call TRBJ2-7; perhaps TRBD1 as D (6 bases). The CDR3 length is 14 residues. Germline V gives CDR1 SEHNR, CDR2 FQNEAQ (reference sequence). Trimming removed 5 bases from V and 5 bases from J, with 16 bases in between. CDR3 in DNA: TGTGCCAGCAGCCCACCGGCCGGGACAAACGAGCAGTACTTC. The encoded protein is CASSPPAGTNEQYF. The full variable domain, completed using reference TRBV7-9 and TRBJ2-7, is DTGVSQNPRHKITKRGQNVTFRCDPISEHNRLYWYRQTLGQGPEFLTYFQNEAQLEKSRLLSDRFSAERPKGSFSTLEIQRTEQGDSAMYLCASSPPAGTNEQYFGPGTRLTVT.

This clonotype was observed many times. This chain uses TRBV5-5 with TRBJ1-2; 10 nucleotides match TRBD1. The CDR3 has 13 residues. CDR1 is SGHKS, CDR2 YYEKEE, per germline (reference sequence). The trim removed 6 bases at V and 7 bases at J, leaving 6 bases unmatched. Here the CDR3 reads CASTVDRGLGYTF. CDR3 in DNA: TGTGCCAGCACGGTTGACAGGGGGCTTGGCTACACCTTC.

V gene TRBV19 combines with J gene TRBJ2-2; TRBD1 agrees at 7 bases. The CDR3 is 17 amino acids. Trimming removed 7 bases from V and 6 bases from J; junction bases left unmatched: 17. Germline V CDR1 and CDR2: LNHDA, SQIVND (reference sequence). The CDR3: CASTRLVGTARSGELFF. Written as DNA, the CDR3 is TGTGCCAGTACCCGATTGGTTGGGACAGCAAGATCCGGGGAGCTGTTTTTT.

This clonotype appeared many times. The rearrangement uses TRBV19 and TRBJ2-7; D possibly corresponds to TRBD2 (6 bases). Germline CDR1 reads LNHDA; CDR2 reads SQIVND (reference sequence). The CDR3 runs to 14 residues. The ends were cut back, 5 bases at V and 3 bases at J, with 14 bases in the middle. In DNA, the CDR3 is TGTGCCAGTAGTCGGGGTAGCGGCCTCTACGAGCAGTACTTC. Its protein is CASSRGSGLYEQYF.

This clonotype was detected many times. The rearrangement uses TRBV6-5 and TRBJ2-7, with a weak D call TRBD1 (6 bases). The V and J ends lost 7 bases and 3 bases respectively, with 19 bases between them. Germline CDR1 reads MNHEY; CDR2 reads SVGAGI. The CDR3 spans 15 residues. In DNA form, the CDR3 reads TGTGCCAGCATTACAGGGTCTGGCTCAGACTACGAGCAGTACTTC. Translation gives CASITGSGSDYEQYF.

This clonotype was seen at least ten times. V is TRBV11-2 and J is TRBJ2-2; D may be TRBD1 (5 bases). This CDR3 has 13 amino acids. Germline V gene lookup returns CDR1 SGHAT and CDR2 FQNNGV. V was cut by 5 bases and J by 6 bases, with 10 bases left in between. CDR3 sequence: CASSIDRSGELFF. CDR3 DNA sequence: TGTGCCAGCAGCATCGACAGATCCGGGGAGCTGTTTTTT.

This clonotype was counted ten times or more. V and J are TRBV27 and TRBJ2-7, with TRBD1 as a possible D gene (5 bases). V was shortened by 5 bases and J by 5 bases, with 16 bases between the two germline ends. This CDR3 is 14 amino acids long. The germline gives CDR1 MNHEY, CDR2 SMNVEV (reference sequence). The CDR3 region is CASSPSAGYHEQYF. CDR3 sequence (DNA): TGTGCCAGCAGTCCGTCCGCAGGGTACCACGAGCAGTACTTC.

This clonotype was counted many times. The chain combines TRBV6-2 or TRBV6-3 with TRBJ1-5, with D possibly being TRBD1 (6 bases). This CDR3 has 15 amino acids. Between the trimmed V and J ends, which lost 5 bases and 7 bases, there was a span of 18 bases. CDR1 and CDR2 from the germline V gene are MNHEY and SVGEGT. DNA for the CDR3: TGTGCCAGCAGTCGGGGCAGGGGAGGGTACCAGCCCCAGCATTTT. Protein: CASSRGRGGYQPQHF.

This clonotype was seen at least ten times. V gene TRBV7-2 combines with J gene TRBJ2-5, with 7 bases that match TRBD2. The CDR3 has 16 amino acids. Germline assignment: CDR1 SGHTA and CDR2 FQGNSA. Germline trimming cut 5 bases from V and 3 bases from J; bases unmatched to any gene: 12. CDR3 sequence reads: CASSQGPRAGEETQYF. The CDR3 bases are TGTGCCAGCAGCCAAGGCCCCCGGGCGGGAGAAGAGACCCAGTACTTC.

V gene TRBV28 combines with J gene TRBJ1-3; D not resolved. Looked up from germline, CDR1 is MDHEN and CDR2 is SYDVKM. With 5 bases removed from V and 0 bases from J, the gap between germline ends came to 14 bases. This CDR3 comprises 16 residues. CDR3 in amino acids: CASSPQLRTSGNTIYF. CDR3 sequence (DNA): TGTGCCAGCAGTCCCCAGCTCAGAACCTCTGGAAACACCATATATTTT.